The 11 T cell receptor beta chains presented below share a single source sample, sequenced in a study of regulatory T cells in long-lasting Graves disease. Time point here: newly diagnosed GD, antithyroid drugs for less than 3 months. Generation of the TCR library employed RNA extracted from PBMCs. Sequencing libraries for TCR beta were prepared with iRepertoire HTBI primers and Arm-PCR of CDR3 regions. TCRdb analysed the multiplex PCR reads with MiXCR anew, one entry per CDR3 protein. Altogether 200,000 to 250,000 distinct CDR3 sequences are present, roughly 21% being singletons, with the ten largest covering about 15%. Here the sequenced sample was peripheral blood mononuclear cells (PBMCs), taken at new diagnosis, from a patient treated with antithyroid drugs. The receptor set was obtained from a female donor with Graves disease.

This clonotype was detected a few times. This sequence joins TRBV5-1 and TRBJ2-4, with TRBD2 matching over 11 bases. V shed 1 base and J 13 bases; nucleotides not matched to a gene: 10. The CDR3 consists of 15 residues. Germline loops: CDR1 SGHRS, CDR2 YFSETQ. The CDR3 loop is CASSLTSGSSNEQYF. The CDR3 DNA sequence: TGCGCCAGCAGCTTGACTAGCGGGAGCAGTAATGAGCAGTACTTC. Full variable domain (outside the CDR3, taken from reference TRBV5-1 and TRBJ2-4): KAGVTQTPRYLIKTRGQQVTLSCSPISGHRSVSWYQQTPGQGLQFLFEYFSETQRNKGNFPGRFSGRQFSNSRSEMNVSTLELGDSALYLCASSLTSGSSNEQYFGAGTRLSVL.

Notes on this clonotype: One base separates it from a far larger clone, so it is likely a read error. The chain recombines TRBV7-8 with TRBJ2-1; no reliable D call. The J call may not be correct, given that the DNA end is closer to TRBJ2-5. The CDR3 runs 13 residues. The germline V gene encodes CDR1 SGHVS and CDR2 FQNEAQ. The CDR3 bases are TGTGCCAGCAGCTTAGCGCCGGTGGTGACCCAGTACTTC. This sequence encodes CASSLAPVVTQYF.

Only a few counts were recorded for this clonotype. The rearrangement uses TRBV4-2 and TRBJ2-1; D not certain. V was shortened by 0 bases and J by 4 bases, with 7 bases between the two germline ends. The CDR3 runs to 14 residues. Germline V lookup: CDR1 LGHNA, CDR2 YNFKEQ. The CDR3 DNA is TGTGCCAGCAGCCAAGATCAGCCTTACAATGAGCAGTTCTTC. Its protein product is CASSQDQPYNEQFF.

Points on this clonotype: A clone one base away is much larger, so this may be a read error. The gene calls are TRBV29-1 and TRBJ2-3, with 10 bases that match TRBD2. Germline loops: CDR1 SQVTM, CDR2 ANQGSEA. There are 18 residues in the CDR3. Trimming removed 3 bases from V and 0 bases from J; junction bases left unmatched: 12. DNA for the CDR3: TGCAGCGTTGAGAACCCTGCTAGCGGGAGCGGCAGCACAGATACGCAGTATTTT. It encodes CSVENPASGSGSTDTQYF.

This clonotype was detected many times. This chain uses TRBV28 with TRBJ2-7; 10 bases are shared with TRBD1. Germline assignment: CDR1 MDHEN and CDR2 SYDVKM. J lost 4 bases, V lost 2 bases, and 5 bases had no gene match. The CDR3 totals 15 residues. This chain's CDR3 is CASSLEGGQGYEQYF. As DNA, the CDR3 is TGTGCCAGCAGTTTAGAGGGGGGACAGGGGTACGAGCAGTACTTC.

Worth noting for this clonotype: A much larger clone differs by one base, so this may be a read error. The genes are TRBV5-6 and TRBJ1-1; D is perhaps TRBD1 (6 bases). This CDR3 is built from 15 residues. Germline V lookup: CDR1 SGHDT, CDR2 YYEEEE. CDR3 loop: CASSLDPGRDTGAFF. The CDR3 nucleotides read TGTGCCAGCAGCTTGGATCCGGGAAGGGACACTGGAGCTTTCTTT.

At least ten counts were recorded for this clonotype. The rearrangement links TRBV29-1 to TRBJ2-1; weak D call: TRBD1 (5 bases). The CDR3 extends over 11 amino acids. V lost 7 bases and J lost 5, with 9 bases in between. CDR1 is SQVTM, CDR2 ANQGSEA, per germline. The CDR3 loop is CSADNNNEQFF. The DNA of the CDR3 is TGCAGCGCGGACAATAACAATGAGCAGTTCTTC.

This clonotype showed up many times. The chain combines TRBV7-6 with TRBJ1-1, with unresolved D. Germline V gene lookup returns CDR1 SGHVS and CDR2 FNYEAQ. This CDR3 spans 13 amino acids. V was trimmed by 5 bases and J by 3 bases, leaving 10 bases between them. CDR3 DNA sequence: TGTGCCAGCAGCCTATCGCTTGACACTGAAGCTTTCTTT. Amino acid sequence: CASSLSLDTEAFF.

J is TRBJ1-6 and V is TRBV6-2 or TRBV6-3, with a weak D call TRBD1 (5 bases). The CDR3 totals 15 residues. Trimming left V 2 bases short and J 10 bases short, with 15 bases between. Germline CDR1 MNHEY, CDR2 SVGEGT. CDR3 DNA sequence: TGTGCCAGCAGTTACGCGGGGGGTCGCGTGTCACCCCTCCACTTT. It yields the protein CASSYAGGRVSPLHF.

This clonotype occurred many times. The V and J genes are TRBV20-1 and TRBJ2-1; D uncertain. Deletions cut 1 base from V and 10 bases from J, with 11 bases between. The CDR3 extends over 12 amino acids. The germline V gene has CDR1 DFQATT and CDR2 SNEGSKA (reference sequence). In DNA form, the CDR3 reads TGCAGTGCTAGAGCCAGCATAGTGGAGCAGTTCTTC. Residues: CSARASIVEQFF.

The gene calls are TRBV4-2 and TRBJ2-7; no definite D call. This CDR3 contains 13 residues. CDR1 is LGHNA, CDR2 YNFKEQ, per germline. V lost 2 bases and J 0 bases, leaving 5 bases between the germline ends. The CDR3 here is CASSQRISYEQYF. Written as DNA, the CDR3 is TGTGCCAGCAGCCAAAGGATCTCCTACGAGCAGTACTTC.